This T cell receptor (beta chain) was retrieved from a study of breast tumors, draining lymph nodes, adjacent tissues. Breast cancer patients provided tissue from their axillary draining lymph nodes. Study observations and caveats: Tumor T cell lymph node origin was a supported hypothesis, not proven. Luminal-like breast cancer showed significantly greater tumor-nontumor repertoire similarity than basal-like breast cancer did.

This clonotype showed up many times. Antigen: not known. V gave up 8 bases and J gave up 5 bases, with 13 bases separating them. This CDR3 spans 14 amino acids. CDR1 and CDR2 from the germline V gene are MNHEY and SVGEGT. TCRdb reanalysed the multiplex PCR reads using MiXCR and keeps one entry per CDR3 protein. The data show under 300,000 distinct CDR3 sequences, with 30% to 35% seen just once and approximately 4% held by the top ten. The chain joins TRBV6-2 or TRBV6-3 to TRBJ1-6; D is undetermined. Input material: axillary lymph node tissue. The clonotype was recovered from a female donor with breast cancer. Some clones in this sample may be carry-over from other donors' samples. CDR3: CASRRADHNSPLHF. The CDR3 DNA reads as TGTGCCAGCCGTCGTGCAGACCATAATTCACCCCTCCACTTT.